The entry that follows covers one T cell receptor beta chain sequence. The specificity of this receptor is unknown. No quality values exist for individual bases; no much larger clone is one base distant. Memory CD4+ T cells, defined as all CD4+ cells except CD45RA+CCR7+CD95- naive cells, were FACS-sorted on a FACSAria III to over 95% purity. Blood from healthy donors was obtained from blood donation centers in Switzerland. Positive selection with CD4 and CD14 magnetic microbeads was used to enrich total CD4+ T cells and monocytes. CD8+, CD14+, CD16+, CD56+, CD19+ and CD25-bright cells were excluded before sorting. In a couple of blood donors, total memory CD4+ T cells were sequenced directly ex vivo to assess in vivo expansion of bacteria-reactive clonotypes. Isolation of peripheral blood mononuclear cells from donor blood was performed with Ficoll-Paque Plus. The data belong to a study of human CD4 T cells and Enterobacteriaceae (dated by TCRdb to 2020 to 2021). General study outcomes and caveats: Compared with specific clonotypes, broadly cross-reactive clonotypes seemed more expanded ex vivo, with about 55% of the 19 and 21 of 34 falling in the top 5%. Reactivity of ex vivo clonotypes was inferred only by matching nucleotide sequences to CFSE-low cultures from the same donors.

The ex vivo total memory CD4+ samples were sequenced at deep level, which gave a detection sensitivity of one cell in 200,000. The QIAamp DNA Micro Kit was used to extract genomic DNA from cell pellets, and spectrophotometry was used to check the quantity and purity of the genomic DNA. TCR Vbeta CDR3 regions were amplified with the immunoSEQ multiplex PCR assay. The amplicons were sequenced on the Illumina HiSeq platform. The retrieved sequences were 87 nucleotides in length and included the CDR3 region. For the original study's pipeline: A clonotype was defined as a unique productive TCR Vbeta nucleotide sequence, quantified by productive template frequency from ImmunoSEQ Analyzer V3.0. A threshold set at the top 5th percentile of each frequency-ranked repertoire was used to define expanded clonotypes. The R package fossil was used to compute repertoire overlap as Chao-Jaccard, and the R package MASS was used to visualize the overlap by nonmetric multidimensional scaling. TCRdb's version of the immuneACCESS table is confined to in-frame rearrangements and falls short of the full clone set. An unresolved V gene accounts for under half of the shortfall where checked; the remainder is of unknown origin. That table gives V, J and clone size, and the DNA gave D and trimming. This sample holds 25,000 to 30,000 clones; roughly four fifths were observed only once. Over 1.5% of the sample belongs to the ten largest clones.

The junction carries 7 bases between V and J, which are trimmed by 0 bases and 1 base respectively. Its CDR3 holds 14 amino acids, cysteine through phenylalanine. Only the CDR3 portion is preserved as DNA: 42 bases, with reading frame beginning at the first base. CDR1 and CDR2, per the germline V gene, are SGHRS and YFSETQ. The clonotype comes from a human donor in good health. Sequencing was carried out using memory CD4+ T cells from blood. The cell subset or site label, read with the paper, signifies: total memory CD4 T cells sorted directly ex vivo, unstimulated. This receptor chain uses TRBV5-1 and TRBJ1-1; no D gene call is confident. This receptor carries the CDR3 CASSLESQNTEAFF. In nucleotides, the sequence is TGCGCCAGCAGCTTGGAATCACAGAACACTGAAGCTTTCTTT. Supplemented by the reference TRBV5-1 and TRBJ1-1 proteins around the CDR3, the complete variable domain is KAGVTQTPRYLIKTRGQQVTLSCSPISGHRSVSWYQQTPGQGLQFLFEYFSETQRNKGNFPGRFSGRQFSNSRSEMNVSTLELGDSALYLCASSLESQNTEAFFGQGTRLTVV.